Presented here are 30 T cell receptor beta chains from one specimen sequenced in a study of CD8 T cells in ankylosing spondylitis. Findings of the study overall: Seemingly characteristic of ankylosing spondylitis blood was a TCR beta motif consisting of about 8 highly homologous variants.

Their specific antigens are unknown. TCRdb reprocessed the 5' RACE reads via MiXCR and lists one record per CDR3 protein. In the table there are roughly 440,000 distinct CDR3 sequences, roughly 18% of which are singletons. Sequencing was performed on blood, either unsorted or a sorted T cell fraction (not recorded which). These receptors all stem from a male donor with ankylosing spondylitis.

This clonotype was seen a few times. V and J are TRBV5-1 and TRBJ1-2; D unclear. The CDR3 contains 12 residues. The V end was cut by 4 bases, the J end by 8 bases, with 12 bases between. Germline CDR1 is SGHRS and CDR2 is YFSETQ. The CDR3 DNA reads TGCGCCAGCAGCACGACACGCGGAGGCTACACCTTC. It codes for CASSTTRGGYTF.

The chain combines TRBV3-1 with TRBJ1-1; no clear D. CDR1 LGHDT and CDR2 YNNKEL come from the germline V gene (reference sequence). V was clipped by 4 bases and J by 0 bases, with 12 bases between them. This CDR3 region has 15 residues. CDR3 nucleotides: TGTGCCAGCAGCCTCAAAGGGCAGGTGAACACTGAAGCTTTCTTT. Protein: CASSLKGQVNTEAFF.

This clonotype has only a few counts. This rearrangement joins TRBV12-3 or TRBV12-4 to TRBJ2-7, with D hard to call. The CDR3 consists of 13 residues. Trimming pared 6 bases from V and 3 bases from J, leaving 12 bases between. The CDR3 sequence is CASSDGYIYEQYF. The CDR3 nucleotides are TGTGCCAGCAGCGACGGGTACATCTACGAGCAGTACTTC.

This chain uses TRBV30 with TRBJ2-5; 9 positions match TRBD2. The CDR3 totals 15 residues. V dropped 0 bases and J dropped 5; count of bases not matched to a gene: 7. Germline values: CDR1 GTSNPN, CDR2 SVGIG (reference sequence). The DNA for the CDR3 is TGTGCCTGGAGTGTTAGCGGGGGAGTAAGCGAGACCCAGTACTTC. This translates into CAWSVSGGVSETQYF.

In nucleotides, the CDR3 is TGTGCCAGCAGCTTAGATGGGACGGGGACGTCCTATGGCTACACCTTC. Encoded protein: CASSLDGTGTSYGYTF. The rearrangement uses TRBV11-3 and TRBJ1-2, with D possibly TRBD1 on 5 matching bases. Trimming shortened V by 0 bases and J by 4 bases, and 15 bases separated the two germline ends. Germline loops: CDR1 SGHNT, CDR2 YENEEA. This CDR3 comprises 16 residues. The full variable domain, in which reference TRBV11-3 and TRBJ1-2 provide the parts outside the CDR3, is EAGVVQSPRYKIIEKKQPVAFWCNPISGHNTLYWYLQNLGQGPELLIRYENEEAVDDSQLPKDRFSAERLKGVDSTLKIQPAELGDSAVYLCASSLDGTGTSYGYTFGSGTRLTVV.

This clonotype showed up many times. The chain recombines TRBV20-1 with TRBJ2-1, with 12 bases that match TRBD2. This CDR3 contains 19 residues. V shed 6 bases and J 0 bases; nucleotides not matched to a gene: 15. The germline gives CDR1 DFQATT, CDR2 SNEGSKA (reference sequence). CDR3 bases: TGCAGTGCCAAGACCGGACTAGCGGGGCGTCCGAGCTCCTACAATGAGCAGTTCTTC. It codes for CSAKTGLAGRPSSYNEQFF.

The CDR3 DNA reads as TGTGCCACCAGTCCCCTGGGCGGGTCCTACAATGAGCAGTTCTTC. This codes for CATSPLGGSYNEQFF. V and J are TRBV24-1 and TRBJ2-1, with D possibly matching TRBD2 (5 bases). Trimming removed 6 bases at V and 1 base at J, with 12 bases between. CDR3 length equals 15 residues. Germline loops: CDR1 KGHDR, CDR2 SFDVKD.

The V gene is TRBV7-3, the J gene TRBJ2-2; D not resolved. CDR1 SGHTA and CDR2 FQGTGA come from the germline V gene. V was pared by 5 bases and J by 0 bases, with 10 bases between. The CDR3 extends over 15 amino acids. CDR3 sequence reads: CASSQSGPNTGELFF. In DNA, the CDR3 is TGTGCCAGCAGCCAGTCCGGACCGAACACCGGGGAGCTGTTTTTT.

On this clonotype itself: A clone one base away is much larger, so this may be a read error. The chain recombines TRBV20-1 with TRBJ1-5; the match to TRBD1 covers 12 bases. This CDR3 region has 17 residues. Germline CDR1 reads DFQATT; CDR2 reads SNEGSKA (reference sequence). CDR3 in DNA: TGCTGTGCTAGTCGGGGACAGGGGGCGCTTAGCAATCAGCCCCAGCATTTT. It encodes CCASRGQGALSNQPQHF.

The chain joins TRBV12-3 or TRBV12-4 to TRBJ1-5, with D tentatively TRBD1 (6 bases). With 5 bases removed from V and 3 bases from J, the gap between germline ends came to 14 bases. This CDR3 spans 15 amino acids. The CDR3 loop is CASSLKGQHNQPQHF. The DNA for the CDR3 is TGTGCCAGCAGTCTGAAGGGACAACACAATCAGCCCCAGCATTTT.

This clonotype was counted a single time. The chain uses TRBV11-2 and TRBJ2-4; a weak D match, TRBD2 (6 bases). Germline values: CDR1 SGHAT, CDR2 FQNNGV. CDR3 size: 18 residues. Between the trimmed V and J ends, which lost 4 bases and 0 bases, there was a span of 19 bases. The CDR3 sequence is CASSSPTSRVLAKNIQYF. The CDR3 DNA sequence: TGTGCCAGCAGCTCCCCCACTAGCCGAGTGCTAGCCAAAAACATTCAGTACTTC.

This clonotype was seen many times. The chain combines TRBV7-9 with TRBJ2-7; D might be TRBD1 (6 bases). There are 12 residues in the CDR3. Germline CDR1 is SEHNR and CDR2 is FQNEAQ (reference sequence). The ends were cut back, 6 bases at V and 4 bases at J, with 10 bases in the middle. The CDR3 loop is CASSRQVYEQYF. The CDR3 nucleotides read TGTGCCAGCAGTCGACAGGTATACGAGCAGTACTTC.

A note on this clonotype: This CDR3 is missing its conserved last phenylalanine or tryptophan, likely due to a read error. The limits of the CDR3 on the DNA are not certain, so only TCRdb's listed CDR3 is given. The V call is TRBV3-1, the J call TRBJ1-1; the table's D call, TRBD1, has no DNA check behind it. Germline-derived CDR1 and CDR2 are LGHDT and YNNKEL (reference sequence). The CDR3 is made up of 12 amino acids, end residues included. Here the CDR3 reads CASSQKGQGASL.

At least ten counts were recorded for this clonotype. CDR3 in amino acids: CASSLSGIVNEQFF. CDR3 in DNA: TGTGCCAGCAGCTTATCAGGAATTGTAAATGAGCAGTTCTTC. The chain joins TRBV11-2 to TRBJ2-1; D remains unclear. Trimming pared 2 bases from V and 7 bases from J, leaving 12 bases between. The CDR3 spans 14 residues. Germline lookup yields CDR1 SGHAT and CDR2 FQNNGV.

This clonotype has just a few counts. The chain is built from TRBV7-2 and TRBJ2-5; TRBD2 agrees at 13 bases. The CDR3 spans 14 residues. The germline V gene has CDR1 SGHTA and CDR2 FQGNSA. The V segment lost 7 bases and the J segment 7 bases; nucleotides outside the gene matches: 6. The CDR3 protein is CASKGTSGAGTQYF. CDR3 sequence (DNA): TGTGCCAGCAAAGGGACTAGCGGGGCGGGGACCCAGTACTTC.

J is TRBJ1-4 and V is TRBV28, with D unresolved. The germline CDR1 and CDR2 sequences are MDHEN and SYDVKM. V was pared by 5 bases and J by 7 bases, with 8 bases between. CDR3 length: 12 residues. CDR3 coding DNA: TGTGCCAGCAGTGGGAGGGTTGAAAAACTGTTTTTT. Its protein is CASSGRVEKLFF. Complete variable domain (other parts from reference TRBV28 and TRBJ1-4): DVKVTQSSRYLVKRTGEKVFLECVQDMDHENMFWYRQDPGLGLRLIYFSYDVKMKEKGDIPEGYSVSREKKERFSLILESASTNQTSMYLCASSGRVEKLFFGSGTQLSVL.

In this sample, this clonotype turned up many times. The chain is built from TRBV20-1 and TRBJ2-3, with D unclear. The CDR3 is 12 residues long. Looked up from germline, CDR1 is DFQATT and CDR2 is SNEGSKA (reference sequence). Between the trimmed V and J ends, which lost 2 bases and 6 bases, there was a span of 9 bases. CDR3 sequence (DNA): TGCAGTGCTAGACGCGGAACGGATACGCAGTATTTT. This gives the protein CSARRGTDTQYF.

This clonotype was counted a few times. The chain joins TRBV6-1 to TRBJ1-5; D ambiguous. Between the trimmed V and J ends, which lost 5 bases and 3 bases, there was a span of 17 bases. The germline V gene has CDR1 MNHNS and CDR2 SASEGT. CDR3 size: 16 residues. The CDR3 DNA sequence: TGTGCCAGCAGTACCCACGGCGGGGTCCTCAATCAGCCCCAGCATTTT. Translated, it gives CASSTHGGVLNQPQHF.

The chain employs TRBV2 and TRBJ1-6, with D perhaps matching TRBD1 (5 bases). The CDR3 totals 20 residues. Germline CDR1 reads SNHLY; CDR2 reads FYNNEI. Trimming shortened V by 5 bases and J by 0 bases, and 23 bases separated the two germline ends. This CDR3 is CASSLTTVWASSSYNSPLHF. The DNA for the CDR3 is TGTGCCAGCAGTCTCACGACAGTCTGGGCTTCGAGCTCCTATAATTCACCCCTCCACTTT.

This clonotype occurred a few times. The chain links TRBV11-2 to TRBJ1-3; D call uncertain. The germline V gene has CDR1 SGHAT and CDR2 FQNNGV. Trimming stripped 2 bases from V and 0 bases from J, with 8 bases between. This CDR3 has 15 residues. Written as DNA, the CDR3 is TGTGCCAGCAGCTTAAGCACCGGCTCTGGAAACACCATATATTTT. Translated: CASSLSTGSGNTIYF.

The V gene is TRBV4-2, the J gene TRBJ1-1; D gene ambiguous. V shed 0 bases and J shed 7 bases, with 6 bases lying between them. The CDR3 covers 12 residues. Germline values: CDR1 LGHNA, CDR2 YNFKEQ. The CDR3 spells CASSQDRFEAFF. The CDR3 nucleotides are TGTGCCAGCAGCCAAGATCGGTTTGAAGCTTTCTTT.

This clonotype was recorded a few times. This rearrangement joins TRBV5-1 to TRBJ1-2, with TRBD1 matching 7 bases. Germline CDR1 SGHRS, CDR2 YFSETQ. The CDR3 length is 16 residues. V lost 4 bases to trimming and J lost 8 bases; unmatched junction nucleotides: 17. The CDR3 region has the DNA TGCGCCAGCAGCCCTAGGACAGGTGGCTCTTCGGGGGGCTACACCTTC. It specifies CASSPRTGGSSGGYTF.

This chain joins TRBV6-1 and TRBJ1-1; D is ambiguous. V shed 6 bases and J shed 11 bases, with 13 bases lying between them. The CDR3 has 11 amino acids. Per the germline V gene, CDR1 is MNHNS and CDR2 is SASEGT. The CDR3 loop reads CASSGLIPAFF. CDR3 DNA: TGTGCCAGCAGCGGACTAATCCCGGCTTTCTTT.

This clonotype was found a few times. The gene calls are TRBV12-3 or TRBV12-4 and TRBJ2-7, with D hard to call. This CDR3 region has 13 residues. V was clipped by 3 bases and J by 3 bases, with 9 bases between them. The CDR3 DNA reads TGTGCCAGCAGTTTTGAGAAGTACTACGAGCAGTACTTC. Translated: CASSFEKYYEQYF.

The table lists this clonotype with many counts. V and J are TRBV5-1 and TRBJ1-1; TRBD1 might be the D (6 bases). This CDR3 contains 15 residues. In germline, CDR1 is SGHRS, CDR2 YFSETQ. The germline V and J ends were trimmed by 0 bases and 1 base, with 10 bases remaining between them. The CDR3 sequence is CASSLAQGRNTEAFF. In DNA, the CDR3 is TGCGCCAGCAGCTTGGCGCAGGGGAGGAACACTGAAGCTTTCTTT.

The genes are TRBV6-5 and TRBJ2-1, with 7 bases aligning to TRBD1. With V trimmed by 2 bases and J by 6 bases, 4 bases remained unmatched. Germline values: CDR1 MNHEY, CDR2 SVGAGI. The CDR3 consists of 14 residues. The CDR3 sequence is CASSYRGPGNEQFF. CDR3 sequence (DNA): TGTGCCAGCAGTTACAGGGGGCCAGGCAATGAGCAGTTCTTC.

Only a few counts were recorded for this clonotype. The chain employs TRBV4-2 and TRBJ1-1, with no clear D. The CDR3 runs to 13 residues. V lost 0 bases and J 6 bases, leaving 8 bases between the germline ends. Germline values: CDR1 LGHNA, CDR2 YNFKEQ. The CDR3 sequence: CASSQDEAAEAFF. The CDR3 bases are TGTGCCAGCAGCCAAGACGAGGCAGCTGAAGCTTTCTTT.

This clonotype was detected a few times. This sequence joins TRBV10-1 and TRBJ2-1; D is possibly TRBD1 or TRBD2 (5 bases each). Trimming pared 4 bases from V and 9 bases from J, leaving 7 bases between. The CDR3 runs to 11 residues. Germline CDR1 reads WNHNN; CDR2 reads SYGVQD (reference sequence). The chain's CDR3 is CASSVGTEQFF. The CDR3 bases are TGCGCCAGCAGTGTGGGGACTGAGCAGTTCTTC.

This clonotype was counted only a few times. This CDR3 reads CASSLPSGDYNEQFF. CDR3 sequence (DNA): TGCGCCAGCAGCCTGCCTAGCGGAGACTACAATGAGCAGTTCTTC. The rearrangement uses TRBV5-1 and TRBJ2-1; TRBD2 matches at 7 bases. Trimming at V came to 4 bases and at J to 3 bases, leaving 7 bases not matched to a gene. CDR3 length: 15 amino acids. CDR1 SGHRS and CDR2 YFSETQ come from the germline V gene.

V gene TRBV11-3 combines with J gene TRBJ2-1; TRBD2 matches at 11 bases. Germline V CDR1 and CDR2: SGHNT, YENEEA. The CDR3 is 16 amino acids. After removal of 1 base from V and 9 bases from J, the junction contained 8 bases not matched to a gene. The CDR3 DNA follows: TGTGCCAGCAGCTTAGGAATAGCGGGAGGGCCCGGTGAGCAGTTCTTC. Its protein is CASSLGIAGGPGEQFF. Full variable domain (missing parts from reference TRBV11-3 and TRBJ2-1): EAGVVQSPRYKIIEKKQPVAFWCNPISGHNTLYWYLQNLGQGPELLIRYENEEAVDDSQLPKDRFSAERLKGVDSTLKIQPAELGDSAVYLCASSLGIAGGPGEQFFGPGTRLTVL.